These 32 T cell receptor beta chains share one sample of origin, sequenced in a study of response to subunit inactivated influenza vaccine. TCRdb reprocessed the RT-PCR reads with MiXCR, giving one entry per CDR3 protein. Of roughly 790,000 distinct CDR3 sequences in the sample, 21% are singletons; the top ten hold around 9.6%. Source: PBMCs from blood, taken about 5 days after vaccination. The source of these receptors is a man aged 45-60 years who received an inactivated influenza vaccine.

Ten or more counts support this clonotype. The chain uses TRBV15 and TRBJ1-1, with D unclear. V lost 0 bases and J lost 1, with 12 bases in between. Germline V lookup: CDR1 LNHNV, CDR2 YYDKDF (reference sequence). This CDR3 spans 16 amino acids. CDR3 sequence reads: CATSRDQIGQNTEAFF. The CDR3 bases are TGTGCCACCAGCAGAGATCAAATAGGGCAGAACACTGAAGCTTTCTTT.

The chain is built from TRBV10-3 and TRBJ1-2, with 8 bases that match TRBD1. J was trimmed by 4 bases and V by 6 bases; bases with no gene match: 7. Germline V gene lookup returns CDR1 ENHRY and CDR2 SYGVKD. The CDR3 covers 14 residues. Here the CDR3 DNA reads TGTGCCATCAGGACGACTGACAGGGGCTATGGCTACACCTTC. It yields the protein CAIRTTDRGYGYTF.

This chain connects TRBV20-1 to TRBJ2-7, with TRBD2 matching 8 bases. Germline CDR1 reads DFQATT; CDR2 reads SNEGSKA (reference sequence). The CDR3 sequence is 15 residues long. Germline trimming cut 3 bases from V and 5 bases from J; bases unmatched to any gene: 12. The CDR3 sequence is CSARGGSGRIHEQYF. CDR3 sequence (DNA): TGCAGTGCTAGGGGGGGAAGCGGGAGAATCCACGAGCAGTACTTC.

The genes are TRBV7-2 and TRBJ2-1; 8 nucleotides agree with TRBD2. CDR3 size: 16 residues. Germline CDR1 is SGHTA and CDR2 is FQGNSA. V lost 5 bases and J lost 6; bases outside the gene matches: 12. CDR3 nucleotide sequence: TGTGCCAGCAGCCCCGCGGGACTAGGGGGGTTCAATGAGCAGTTCTTC. Translated, it gives CASSPAGLGGFNEQFF.

This clonotype was detected only a few times. The rearrangement uses TRBV7-2 and TRBJ1-1, with D possibly matching TRBD1 (6 bases). Per germline, CDR1 SGHTA and CDR2 FQGNSA. Trimming took 1 base from V and 3 from J, leaving 18 bases between them. The CDR3 spans 17 residues. The CDR3 reads CASSLGPPRGGYTEAFF. The CDR3 bases are TGTGCCAGCAGCTTAGGACCCCCCCGAGGGGGGTACACTGAAGCTTTCTTT.

V usage is TRBV5-4 and J usage is TRBJ2-5; the match to TRBD2 covers 10 bases. V was pared by 4 bases and J by 4 bases, with 10 bases of the junction left unmatched. CDR3 length: 16 amino acids. Looked up from germline, CDR1 is SGHNT and CDR2 is YYREEE (reference sequence). CDR3 DNA sequence: TGTGCCAGCAGCCACACCGGGACTAGCGAATCAGAGACCCAGTACTTC. This codes for CASSHTGTSESETQYF.

This chain links TRBV20-1 with TRBJ1-5; D unclear. CDR1 DFQATT and CDR2 SNEGSKA come from the germline V gene (reference sequence). Trimming took 6 bases from V and 6 from J, leaving 15 bases between them. The CDR3 covers 13 residues. CDR3 loop: CSASLPGGQPQHF. In DNA form, the CDR3 reads TGCAGTGCCTCGCTACCAGGAGGTCAGCCCCAGCATTTT.

This clonotype turned up a few times. V is TRBV12-3 or TRBV12-4 and J is TRBJ1-4; D is unclear. V lost 0 bases to trimming and J lost 3 bases, with 5 bases between them. The CDR3 loop spans 14 amino acids. CDR3 coding DNA: TGTGCCAGCAGTTTAGCGAGCTCTAATGAAAAACTGTTTTTT. Residues: CASSLASSNEKLFF.

The rearrangement joins TRBV3-1 to TRBJ2-2; D unclear. The CDR3 consists of 13 residues. V shed 4 bases and J shed 3 bases, with 6 bases lying between them. From germline, CDR1 is LGHDT and CDR2 YNNKEL (reference sequence). CDR3 protein: CASSRKHTGELFF. The CDR3 DNA reads TGTGCCAGCAGCCGAAAACACACCGGGGAGCTGTTTTTT.

This clonotype was counted ten times or more. The chain couples TRBV25-1 to TRBJ2-3, with 7 bases identical to TRBD2. Germline loops: CDR1 MGHDK, CDR2 SYGVNS. The CDR3 runs 12 residues. V gave up 7 bases and J gave up 7 bases; unmatched junction bases: 5. DNA for the CDR3: TGTGCCAGCACCGGAGCGGGGCATACGCAGTATTTT. As protein: CASTGAGHTQYF. The whole variable domain, filled in from reference TRBV25-1 and TRBJ2-3, reads EADIYQTPRYLVIGTGKKITLECSQTMGHDKMYWYQQDPGMELHLIHYSYGVNSTEKGDLSSESTVSRIRTEHFPLTLESARPSHTSQYLCASTGAGHTQYFGPGTRLTVL.

A remark on this clonotype: The CDR3 ends on some other residue instead of the conserved phenylalanine or tryptophan, so this is likely a read error. The chain combines TRBV7-2 with TRBJ2-7; maybe TRBD1 (6 bases). Trimming stripped 5 bases from V and 3 bases from J, with 14 bases between. Germline CDR1 and CDR2: SGHTA and FQGNSA. The CDR3 length is 14 residues. The CDR3 protein is CASSPGEFYYEQYL. CDR3 bases: TGTGCCAGCAGCCCAGGGGAATTTTACTACGAGCAGTACCTC.

V and J are TRBV29-1 and TRBJ2-1, with a possible D match to TRBD2 (6 bases). V was clipped by 7 bases and J by 3 bases, with 19 bases between them. Germline CDR1 SQVTM, CDR2 ANQGSEA. The CDR3 spans 15 residues. This CDR3 reads CSAQSYRGNYNEQFF. The CDR3 coding sequence is TGCAGCGCCCAGAGCTATCGGGGGAACTACAATGAGCAGTTCTTC.

This clonotype was observed a handful of times. The chain couples TRBV9 to TRBJ2-1; 9 positions match TRBD2. V lost 4 bases, J lost 8 bases, and 4 bases stayed unmatched. The CDR3 runs to 13 residues. Per the germline V gene, CDR1 is SGDLS and CDR2 is YYNGEE. CDR3 sequence (DNA): TGTGCCAGCAGCCAGGGACTAGCAGATGAGCAGTTCTTC. Translation: CASSQGLADEQFF.

The chain is built from TRBV7-2 and TRBJ1-1, with a weak D call TRBD1 (6 bases). The CDR3 runs 15 residues. In germline, CDR1 is SGHTA, CDR2 FQGNSA. Between the trimmed V and J ends, which lost 6 bases and 0 bases, there was a span of 14 bases. The CDR3 sequence is CASRSPQGMNTEAFF. In DNA, the CDR3 is TGTGCCAGCAGGAGTCCACAGGGAATGAACACTGAAGCTTTCTTT. The full variable domain, completed using reference TRBV7-2 and TRBJ1-1, is GAGVSQSPSNKVTEKGKDVELRCDPISGHTALYWYRQSLGQGLEFLIYFQGNSAPDKSGLPSDRFSAERTGGSVSTLTIQRTQQEDSAVYLCASRSPQGMNTEAFFGQGTRLTVV.

This clonotype was seen more than once but under ten times. The chain carries TRBV20-1 and TRBJ2-1; TRBD2 agrees at 16 bases. Germline assignment: CDR1 DFQATT and CDR2 SNEGSKA (reference sequence). The CDR3 has 17 amino acids. V was clipped by 3 bases and J by 8 bases; unmatched bases: 10. The CDR3 here is CSARGLAGGYISYEQFF. In DNA, the CDR3 is TGCAGTGCTAGGGGACTAGCGGGAGGGTATATCTCTTATGAGCAGTTCTTC.

The chain recombines TRBV10-3 with TRBJ2-7; D remains unclear. Looked up from germline, CDR1 is ENHRY and CDR2 is SYGVKD. The V end lost 2 bases, the J end lost 12 bases, and 11 bases lay between the germline ends. The CDR3 is 11 amino acids. The CDR3 loop is CAISEQTRLYF. The CDR3, as DNA: TGTGCCATCAGTGAGCAGACGAGGTTGTACTTC.

This chain links TRBV11-2 with TRBJ2-3; perhaps TRBD2 as D (5 bases). The CDR3 has 15 residues. Trimming left V 0 bases short and J 2 bases short, with 9 bases between. CDR1 is SGHAT and CDR2 is FQNNGV in the germline V gene. The CDR3 is CASSLEAAYTDTQYF. The CDR3 nucleotides read TGTGCCAGCAGCTTAGAAGCGGCCTACACAGATACGCAGTATTTT.

This clonotype showed up just a few times. The chain carries TRBV4-1 and TRBJ2-1, with 9 bases matching TRBD1. The CDR3 is made up of 15 amino acids. The germline V gene encodes CDR1 MGHRA and CDR2 YSYEKL. With V trimmed by 1 base and J by 8 bases, 6 bases remained unmatched. The CDR3 loop reads CASSQGQGVFDEQFF. The CDR3 DNA reads as TGCGCCAGCAGCCAAGGACAGGGGGTTTTCGATGAGCAGTTCTTC.

The V and J genes are TRBV4-3 and TRBJ2-3; no reliable D call. From germline, CDR1 is LGHNA and CDR2 YSLEER. The CDR3 is 15 amino acids. V was clipped by 0 bases and J by 0 bases, with 7 bases between them. CDR3 nucleotide sequence: TGCGCCAGCAGCCAAGAACCTATGAGCACAGATACGCAGTATTTT. Translated, it gives CASSQEPMSTDTQYF.

This clonotype has only a few counts. This chain uses TRBV6-4 with TRBJ2-3, with 10 bases matching TRBD2. The trim removed 4 bases at V and 2 bases at J, leaving 3 bases unmatched. Germline CDR1 reads MRHNA; CDR2 reads SNTAGT. The CDR3 consists of 15 residues. This chain's CDR3 is CASSAGLAATDTQYF. For the CDR3, the DNA is TGTGCCAGCAGTGCCGGACTAGCGGCCACAGATACGCAGTATTTT.

There are many counts of this clonotype. This chain links TRBV12-3 or TRBV12-4 with TRBJ1-6; D not resolved. V was trimmed by 6 bases and J by 9 bases, leaving 9 bases between them. This CDR3 spans 12 amino acids. CDR3 DNA sequence: TGTGCCAGCAGCCCGGACCCTTCACCCCTCCACTTT. Translation gives CASSPDPSPLHF.

This clonotype was detected only once. The chain joins TRBV30 to TRBJ1-5, with 11 bases identical to TRBD1. With 3 bases clipped from V and 5 bases from J, the junction kept 3 bases outside the gene matches. CDR1 and CDR2 from the germline V gene are GTSNPN and SVGIG (reference sequence). The CDR3 runs 14 residues. In nucleotides, the CDR3 is TGTGCCTGGAGCGGGACAGGGGGTTATCAGCCCCAGCATTTT. It specifies CAWSGTGGYQPQHF. Based on the CDR3 plus reference TRBV30 and TRBJ1-5, the full variable domain is SQTIHQWPATLVQPVGSPLSLECTVEGTSNPNLYWYRQAAGRGLQLLFYSVGIGQISSEVPQNLSASRPQDRQFILSSKKLLLSDSGFYLCAWSGTGGYQPQHFGDGTRLSIL.

V gene TRBV6-6 combines with J gene TRBJ1-2, with 9 nucleotides matching TRBD1. The trim removed 6 bases at V and 8 bases at J, leaving 7 bases unmatched. CDR1 is MNHNY, CDR2 SVGAGI, per germline (reference sequence). CDR3 length: 13 residues. CDR3 in DNA: TGTGCCAGCAGCGAACAGGGGGCAAAGGGCTACACCTTC. Amino acids: CASSEQGAKGYTF.

V and J are TRBV5-1 and TRBJ1-2; D ambiguous. The germline V gene encodes CDR1 SGHRS and CDR2 YFSETQ. Trimming pared 0 bases from V and 0 bases from J, leaving 12 bases between. This CDR3 contains 16 residues. The CDR3 DNA reads as TGCGCCAGCAGCTTGGGGGTCGCCGGGACTAACTATGGCTACACCTTC. This gives the protein CASSLGVAGTNYGYTF.

The chain combines TRBV6-5 with TRBJ2-7; D not certain. CDR3 size: 15 residues. Germline CDR1 and CDR2: MNHEY and SVGAGI. Trimming stripped 0 bases from V and 2 bases from J, with 11 bases between. CDR3 sequence: CASSYSGERAYEQYF. The CDR3 DNA is TGTGCCAGCAGTTACTCGGGCGAAAGGGCCTACGAGCAGTACTTC.

The V and J genes are TRBV7-9 and TRBJ2-3; 11 positions match TRBD2. Losses at the gene ends were 5 bases for V and 0 bases for J; bases not matched to a gene: 4. Germline lookup yields CDR1 SEHNR and CDR2 FQNEAQ (reference sequence). The CDR3 contains 16 residues. This CDR3 is CASSGPSGRSTDTQYF. For the CDR3, the DNA is TGTGCCAGCAGCGGTCCTAGCGGGAGGAGCACAGATACGCAGTATTTT.

The chain employs TRBV12-3 or TRBV12-4 and TRBJ2-2; D unclear. Between the trimmed V and J ends, which lost 6 bases and 6 bases, there was a span of 20 bases. This CDR3 has 16 residues. This CDR3 is CASSNTIQSLPGELFF. In DNA, the CDR3 is TGTGCCAGCAGCAACACCATTCAAAGTCTTCCCGGGGAGCTGTTTTTT.

This clonotype was seen only a few times. This chain uses TRBV10-3 with TRBJ2-3; 7 bases align to TRBD1. The CDR3 runs to 15 residues. Germline V CDR1 and CDR2: ENHRY, SYGVKD. J gave up 0 bases and V 5 bases, and 5 bases lay outside the gene matches. CDR3 region: CAISQKGASTDTQYF. The CDR3 nucleotides are TGTGCCATCAGTCAGAAGGGGGCTAGCACAGATACGCAGTATTTT.

This clonotype turned up a few times. This sequence joins TRBV9 and TRBJ2-2; TRBD2 aligns across 8 bases. This CDR3 region has 13 residues. Trimming at V came to 10 bases and at J to 6 bases, leaving 8 bases not matched to a gene. Looked up from germline, CDR1 is SGDLS and CDR2 is YYNGEE. This CDR3 is CASVSGSSGELFF. The CDR3 DNA sequence: TGTGCCTCGGTGAGCGGGAGTTCCGGGGAGCTGTTTTTT.

V is TRBV6-2 or TRBV6-3 and J is TRBJ2-7; 8 bases are shared with TRBD1. The junction had 10 bases not matched to a gene; V was cut back by 8 bases and J by 7 bases. The CDR3 runs 13 residues. Germline V gene data show CDR1 as MNHEY and CDR2 as SVGEGT. The CDR3 sequence: CASRDRSSQEQYF. CDR3 DNA: TGTGCCAGCCGGGACAGGTCATCTCAGGAGCAGTACTTC.

This clonotype was found a few times. This chain connects TRBV29-1 to TRBJ2-7, with 9 positions matching TRBD1. The CDR3 is 13 residues long. Germline trimming cut 5 bases from V and 3 bases from J; bases unmatched to any gene: 5. CDR1 and CDR2 (germline): SQVTM, ANQGSEA. CDR3 DNA sequence: TGCAGCGTTTCGGGACAGGGTAACTACGAGCAGTACTTC. Translated, it gives CSVSGQGNYEQYF.

Only a few counts were recorded for this clonotype. The chain recombines TRBV10-3 with TRBJ2-1; D remains ambiguous. The V gene lost 0 bases and the J gene lost 5 bases, with 5 bases spanning the gap. The CDR3 has 13 amino acids. Per the germline V gene, CDR1 is ENHRY and CDR2 is SYGVKD. The CDR3 sequence: CAISESQDNEQFF. The CDR3 nucleotides are TGTGCCATCAGTGAGTCTCAGGACAATGAGCAGTTCTTC.